The 22 T cell receptor beta chains below come from one sample, sequenced in a study of T-cell reconstitution after alpha-beta-depleted transplantation in children. The authors prepared the TCRbeta library with unique molecular identifiers. TCRdb re-analysed the PCR reads in MiXCR, keeping a single row per CDR3 protein. Of 500,000 to 600,000 distinct CDR3 sequences detected, roughly 33% appear once; the ten largest clones hold 2% to 2.5%. The sample consisted of PBMCs from the stem cell graft donor, taken from the stem cell graft. The receptor source for this set is a human donor who donated a stem cell graft to a child with aplastic anemia.

This clonotype was seen only a few times. Here the CDR3 DNA reads TGTGCCAGCAGTTTACGGAGGCCTGGGGCCAACGTCCTGACTTTC. This gives the protein CASSLRRPGANVLTF. The V gene is TRBV28, the J gene TRBJ2-6; D is perhaps TRBD2 (5 bases). The germline V gene has CDR1 MDHEN and CDR2 SYDVKM. The ends were cut back, 2 bases at V and 2 bases at J, with 7 bases in the middle. The CDR3 has 15 residues.

The chain uses TRBV7-2 and TRBJ2-1; possibly TRBD2 for D (7 bases). The length of the CDR3 is 13 residues. Trimming left V 5 bases short and J 8 bases short, with 13 bases between. Germline CDR1 is SGHTA and CDR2 is FQGNSA. The CDR3 DNA sequence: TGTGCCAGCAGCCCTACAGGGAGGGATGAGCAGTTCTTC. Amino acid sequence: CASSPTGRDEQFF.

The chain joins TRBV4-3 to TRBJ1-2; D might be TRBD1 (5 bases). Trimming left V 1 base short and J 6 bases short, with 9 bases between. The CDR3 has 13 amino acids. Looked up from germline, CDR1 is LGHNA and CDR2 is YSLEER. CDR3 DNA sequence: TGCGCCAGCAGCCAAGCAGGGATCGATGGCTACACCTTC. Translating it yields CASSQAGIDGYTF.

There are a few counts of this clonotype. The V call is TRBV20-1, the J call TRBJ2-2; 7 nucleotides match TRBD2. The ends lost 6 bases at V and 8 bases at J; junction bases unmatched: 12. Per the germline V gene, CDR1 is DFQATT and CDR2 is SNEGSKA (reference sequence). This CDR3 spans 14 amino acids. The CDR3 DNA reads as TGCAGTGCACGATCAATAGGCGGGAGTGGGGAGCTGTTTTTT. Amino acids: CSARSIGGSGELFF.

This chain connects TRBV12-3 or TRBV12-4 to TRBJ2-5; D possibly corresponds to TRBD1 (6 bases). This CDR3 comprises 14 residues. V was shortened by 6 bases and J by 5 bases, with 16 bases between the two germline ends. DNA for the CDR3: TGTGCCAGCAGGCCCTACAGGGTCACCGAGACCCAGTACTTC. Residues: CASRPYRVTETQYF.

The rearrangement joins TRBV10-3 to TRBJ2-5, with D tentatively TRBD1 (6 bases). Trimming removed 6 bases from V and 5 bases from J, with 13 bases in between. The germline gives CDR1 ENHRY, CDR2 SYGVKD. The CDR3 totals 13 residues. CDR3 sequence (DNA): TGTGCCATCAGACCAGGGGTGGGGGAGACCCAGTACTTC. The encoded protein is CAIRPGVGETQYF.

The chain employs TRBV7-2 and TRBJ1-2, with unresolved D. The CDR3 runs to 13 residues. The germline V gene has CDR1 SGHTA and CDR2 FQGNSA. V was clipped by 1 base and J by 8 bases, with 11 bases between them. As DNA, the CDR3 is TGTGCCAGCAGCTTAGGCAGACTCAGCGGCTACACCTTC. Protein product: CASSLGRLSGYTF.

The chain links TRBV30 to TRBJ1-1, with 8 positions matching TRBD1. There are 16 residues in the CDR3. In germline, CDR1 is GTSNPN, CDR2 SVGIG (reference sequence). Trimming removed 0 bases from V and 8 bases from J; junction bases left unmatched: 14. Here the CDR3 DNA reads TGTGCCTGGAGTGTACGAGGGACAGGCCCTCTTCGGGAAGCTTTCTTT. Its translation: CAWSVRGTGPLREAFF.

This clonotype appeared a few times. V gene TRBV12-3 or TRBV12-4 combines with J gene TRBJ1-2; D gene uncertain. The ends were cut back, 3 bases at V and 0 bases at J, with 11 bases in the middle. The CDR3 totals 15 residues. Here the CDR3 reads CASSFRVASNYGYTF. CDR3 DNA sequence: TGTGCCAGCAGTTTTAGGGTGGCTTCTAACTATGGCTACACCTTC.

This clonotype was observed a few times. V is TRBV7-8 and J is TRBJ2-7; weak D call: TRBD1 (6 bases). This CDR3 comprises 14 residues. Trimming left V 5 bases short and J 0 bases short, with 11 bases between. Germline values: CDR1 SGHVS, CDR2 FQNEAQ. CDR3 region: CASSIGQSSYEQYV. CDR3 in DNA: TGTGCCAGCAGCATCGGACAGAGCTCCTACGAGCAGTACGTC.

The rearrangement links TRBV20-1 to TRBJ1-5, with D possibly matching TRBD1 (6 bases). This CDR3 spans 11 amino acids. Trimming took off 8 bases at V and 6 bases at J, with 11 bases between the two ends. CDR1 DFQATT and CDR2 SNEGSKA come from the germline V gene (reference sequence). The CDR3 protein is CSTGSGQPQHF. Here the CDR3 DNA reads TGCAGTACAGGGTCCGGTCAGCCCCAGCATTTT.

The rearrangement uses TRBV20-1 and TRBJ2-2; D is unclear. Trimming removed 0 bases from V and 8 bases from J, with 10 bases in between. The CDR3 loop spans 13 amino acids. From germline, CDR1 is DFQATT and CDR2 SNEGSKA (reference sequence). In DNA, the CDR3 is TGCAGTGCTAGAGAAGTAAGGGCTGGGGAGCTGTTTTTT. The encoded protein is CSAREVRAGELFF.

The rearrangement joins TRBV7-2 to TRBJ2-3; TRBD2 is a possible D gene (6 bases). Germline CDR1 reads SGHTA; CDR2 reads FQGNSA. The CDR3 is 17 amino acids. V lost 6 bases, J lost 1 base, and 20 bases lay in between. This chain's CDR3 is CASSPRPGTARTDTQYF. Written as DNA, the CDR3 is TGTGCCAGCAGTCCTCGCCCTGGGACTGCCCGCACAGATACGCAGTATTTT. The complete variable domain, with remaining parts taken from reference TRBV7-2 and TRBJ2-3, reads GAGVSQSPSNKVTEKGKDVELRCDPISGHTALYWYRQSLGQGLEFLIYFQGNSAPDKSGLPSDRFSAERTGGSVSTLTIQRTQQEDSAVYLCASSPRPGTARTDTQYFGPGTRLTVL.

The V gene is TRBV5-1, the J gene TRBJ2-5, with a tentative D call TRBD2 (6 bases). CDR1 and CDR2 (germline): SGHRS, YFSETQ. The V gene lost 3 bases and the J gene lost 1 base, with 10 bases spanning the gap. The CDR3 runs 14 residues. CDR3 in amino acids: CASSSSAGQETQYF. The CDR3 DNA reads TGCGCCAGCAGCTCATCAGCGGGCCAAGAGACCCAGTACTTC.

V usage is TRBV12-3 or TRBV12-4 and J usage is TRBJ2-3; 15 positions match TRBD2. The J segment lost 6 bases and the V segment lost 4 bases, leaving 17 bases of the junction unmatched. This CDR3 spans 20 amino acids. The CDR3 nucleotides are TGTGCCAGCAGTTCCCAAACCCCAGGACTAGCGGGAGGGCCGTGGGATACGCAGTATTTT. Its protein is CASSSQTPGLAGGPWDTQYF.

This clonotype was seen more than once but under ten times. The chain uses TRBV4-3 and TRBJ2-1; D not certain. CDR3 length: 15 residues. V lost 0 bases and J 2 bases, leaving 8 bases between the germline ends. Germline-derived CDR1 and CDR2 are LGHNA and YSLEER. As DNA, the CDR3 is TGCGCCAGCAGCCAAGATCCCCAGACCTACAATGAGCAGTTCTTC. Translating it yields CASSQDPQTYNEQFF.

Only a few counts were recorded for this clonotype. The chain employs TRBV12-3 or TRBV12-4 and TRBJ2-7; no clear D gene. The CDR3 totals 13 residues. Trimming stripped 3 bases from V and 3 bases from J, with 9 bases between. Here the CDR3 DNA reads TGTGCCAGCAGTTTGAACCAGCGCTACGAGCAGTACTTC. Amino acid sequence: CASSLNQRYEQYF.

The V gene is TRBV5-1, the J gene TRBJ1-2; tentative D call: TRBD1 (5 bases). V was cut by 1 base and J by 6 bases, with 7 bases left in between. CDR3 size: 12 residues. Germline V gene data show CDR1 as SGHRS and CDR2 as YFSETQ. As DNA, the CDR3 is TGCGCCAGCAGCTTGTGGGGCCATGGCTACACCTTC. This sequence encodes CASSLWGHGYTF.

The rearrangement uses TRBV11-3 and TRBJ2-7; maybe TRBD2 (5 bases). Germline CDR1 reads SGHNT; CDR2 reads YENEEA. This CDR3 is built from 14 residues. The ends were cut back, 3 bases at V and 12 bases at J, with 21 bases in the middle. The chain's CDR3 is CASSLSDPFYEGYV. CDR3 DNA sequence: TGTGCCAGCAGCTTGTCGGACCCATTCTACGAGGGGTACGTC.

The V gene is TRBV7-9, the J gene TRBJ1-1; possible D gene TRBD1, 5 bases. This CDR3 is built from 15 residues. Trimming pared 3 bases from V and 2 bases from J, leaving 13 bases between. Germline V gene sequence: CDR1 SEHNR, CDR2 FQNEAQ (reference sequence). This CDR3 is CASSFPTAGNTEAFF. The CDR3 nucleotides read TGTGCCAGCAGCTTCCCGACAGCCGGAAACACTGAAGCTTTCTTT.

This clonotype was observed a handful of times. The chain links TRBV20-1 to TRBJ2-2; 10 bases match TRBD2. The trim removed 0 bases at V and 0 bases at J, leaving 16 bases unmatched. Germline values: CDR1 DFQATT, CDR2 SNEGSKA (reference sequence). This CDR3 has 21 residues. The CDR3 nucleotides are TGCAGTGCTAGAGATGATCAGCGGACTAGCGGACTTTACGCGAACACCGGGGAGCTGTTTTTT. This translates into CSARDDQRTSGLYANTGELFF.

This clonotype is a singleton in its sample. The chain recombines TRBV15 with TRBJ1-5; D not certain. Germline values: CDR1 LNHNV, CDR2 YYDKDF (reference sequence). The V end was cut by 0 bases, the J end by 4 bases, with 4 bases between. This CDR3 has 13 residues. The CDR3 region is CATSRDRNQPQHF. The DNA for the CDR3 is TGTGCCACCAGCAGAGATAGGAATCAGCCCCAGCATTTT.